This T cell receptor beta chain derives from a study of prognosis after radiotherapy for stage I lung cancer. Across the whole study: In 15 or so patients the disease was a newly diagnosed primary stage I lung tumor, whereas 5 or 6 had oligometastatic NSCLC following surgical resection of the primary tumor. Whole-study results and caveats: Divergent TRBV and TRBJ gene usage has reportedly been observed between patients with and without metastases.

About this clonotype: Its specificity is not known. A much larger clone sits a single nucleotide away, making a read error possible.

The genomic DNA TCR beta CDR3 region underwent two rounds of multiplex PCR. Primers specific to each TRBV and TRBJ gene were used in first-round PCR. Second-round PCR used universal primers. TCRdb re-called the multiplex PCR reads through MiXCR, storing one row per CDR3 protein. The sample includes fewer than 40,000 distinct CDR3 sequences, nearly 35% of them seen just once. The sequencing used PBMCs, collected before or after stereotactic body radiation therapy (not recorded which). The receptor comes from a donor aged 50 or older with non-small cell lung cancer.

CDR3 nucleotide sequence: TGTGCCACCAGTGATGAGGGACAGGGAAGGGAGACCCAGTACTTC. Its translation: CATSDEGQGRETQYF. This chain connects TRBV24-1 to TRBJ2-5; 9 positions agree with TRBD1. The J segment lost 5 bases and the V segment lost 3 bases, leaving 6 bases of the junction unmatched. CDR3 size: 15 residues. Germline loops: CDR1 KGHDR, CDR2 SFDVKD.